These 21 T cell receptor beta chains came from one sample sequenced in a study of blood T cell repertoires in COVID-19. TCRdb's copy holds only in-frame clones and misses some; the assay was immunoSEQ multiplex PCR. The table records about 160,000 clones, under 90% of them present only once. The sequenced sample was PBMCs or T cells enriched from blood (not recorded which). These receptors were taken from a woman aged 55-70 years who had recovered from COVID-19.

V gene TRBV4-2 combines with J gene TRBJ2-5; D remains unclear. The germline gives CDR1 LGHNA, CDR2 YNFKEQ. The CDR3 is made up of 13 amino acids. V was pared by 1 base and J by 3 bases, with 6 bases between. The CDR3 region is CASSQALKETQYF. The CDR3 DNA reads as TGTGCCAGCAGCCAAGCACTAAAAGAGACCCAGTACTTC.

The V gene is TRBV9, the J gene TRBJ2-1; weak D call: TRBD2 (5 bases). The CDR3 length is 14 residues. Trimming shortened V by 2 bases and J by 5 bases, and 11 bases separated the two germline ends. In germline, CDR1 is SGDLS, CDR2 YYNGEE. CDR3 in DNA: TGTGCCAGCAGCGTCGGTAGCGTGAACAATGAGCAGTTCTTC. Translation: CASSVGSVNNEQFF.

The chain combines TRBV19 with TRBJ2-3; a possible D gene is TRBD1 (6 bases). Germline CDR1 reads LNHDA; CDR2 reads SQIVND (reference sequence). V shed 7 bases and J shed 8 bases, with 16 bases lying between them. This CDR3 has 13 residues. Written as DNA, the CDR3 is TGTGCCAGTACCCGAGGTCAGGGGACTACGCAGTATTTT. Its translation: CASTRGQGTTQYF.

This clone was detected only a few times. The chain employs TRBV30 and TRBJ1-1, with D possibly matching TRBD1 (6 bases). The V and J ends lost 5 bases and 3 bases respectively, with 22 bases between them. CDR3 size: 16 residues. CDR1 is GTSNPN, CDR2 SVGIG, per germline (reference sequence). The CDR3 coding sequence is TGTGCCTGGGGCAAAGGGGGGGTCCTCGGGGACACTGAAGCTTTCTTT. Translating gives CAWGKGGVLGDTEAFF.

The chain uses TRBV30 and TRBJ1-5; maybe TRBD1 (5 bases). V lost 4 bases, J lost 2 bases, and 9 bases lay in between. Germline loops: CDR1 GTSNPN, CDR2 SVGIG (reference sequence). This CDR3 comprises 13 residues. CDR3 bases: TGTGCCTGGACCCGGGGGGGCAATCAGCCCCAGCATTTT. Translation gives CAWTRGGNQPQHF.

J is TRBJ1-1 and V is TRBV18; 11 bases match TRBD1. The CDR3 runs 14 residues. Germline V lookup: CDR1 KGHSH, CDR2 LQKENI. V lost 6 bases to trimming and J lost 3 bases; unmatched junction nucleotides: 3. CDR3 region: CASSWDRGYTEAFF. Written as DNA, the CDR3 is TGTGCCAGCTCTTGGGACAGGGGGTACACTGAAGCTTTCTTT. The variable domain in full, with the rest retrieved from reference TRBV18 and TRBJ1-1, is NAGVMQNPRHLVRRRGQEARLRCSPMKGHSHVYWYRQLPEEGLKFMVYLQKENIIDESGMPKERFSAEFPKEGPSILRIQQVVRGDSAAYFCASSWDRGYTEAFFGQGTRLTVV.

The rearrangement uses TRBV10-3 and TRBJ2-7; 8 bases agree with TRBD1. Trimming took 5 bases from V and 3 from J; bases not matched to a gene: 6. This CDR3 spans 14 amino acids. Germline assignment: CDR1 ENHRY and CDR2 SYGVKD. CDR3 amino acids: CAISSGTGYYEQYF. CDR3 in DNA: TGTGCCATCAGTTCCGGGACAGGCTACTACGAGCAGTACTTC.

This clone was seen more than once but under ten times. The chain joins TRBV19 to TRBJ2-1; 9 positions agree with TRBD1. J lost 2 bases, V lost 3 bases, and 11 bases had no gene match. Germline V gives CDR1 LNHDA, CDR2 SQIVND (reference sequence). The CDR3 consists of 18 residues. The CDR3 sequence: CASSMGGGQGRTYNEQFF. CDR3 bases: TGTGCCAGTAGTATGGGTGGGGGACAGGGTAGGACCTACAATGAGCAGTTCTTC. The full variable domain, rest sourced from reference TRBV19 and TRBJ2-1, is DGGITQSPKYLFRKEGQNVTLSCEQNLNHDAMYWYRQDPGQGLRLIYYSQIVNDFQKGDIAEGYSVSREKKESFPLTVTSAQKNPTAFYLCASSMGGGQGRTYNEQFFGPGTRLTVL.

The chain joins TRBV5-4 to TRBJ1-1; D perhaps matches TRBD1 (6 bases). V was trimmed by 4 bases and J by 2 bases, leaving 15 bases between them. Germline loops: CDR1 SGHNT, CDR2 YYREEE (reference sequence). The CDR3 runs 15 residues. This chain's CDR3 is CASSVQGFRNTEAFF. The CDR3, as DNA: TGTGCCAGCAGCGTACAGGGTTTCCGCAACACTGAAGCTTTCTTT.

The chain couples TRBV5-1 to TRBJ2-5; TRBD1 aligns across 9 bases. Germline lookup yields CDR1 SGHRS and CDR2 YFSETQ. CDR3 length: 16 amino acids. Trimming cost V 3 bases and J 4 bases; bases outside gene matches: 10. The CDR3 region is CASSSNRGQEGETQYF. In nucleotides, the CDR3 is TGCGCCAGCAGCTCGAACAGGGGGCAGGAAGGAGAGACCCAGTACTTC.

The CDR3 protein is CASSPRAGGIYEQYF. The CDR3 DNA reads as TGTGCCAGTAGTCCCCGAGCAGGGGGCATCTACGAGCAGTACTTC. V gene TRBV19 combines with J gene TRBJ2-7; 8 bases fit TRBD1. This CDR3 has 15 residues. V dropped 5 bases and J dropped 3; count of bases not matched to a gene: 9. Germline V gene sequence: CDR1 LNHDA, CDR2 SQIVND (reference sequence).

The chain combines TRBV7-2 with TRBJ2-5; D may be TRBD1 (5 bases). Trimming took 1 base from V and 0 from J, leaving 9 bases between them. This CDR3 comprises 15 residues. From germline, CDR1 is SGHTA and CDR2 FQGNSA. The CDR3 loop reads CASSLVGRDQETQYF. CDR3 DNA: TGTGCCAGCAGCTTAGTAGGCAGGGACCAAGAGACCCAGTACTTC. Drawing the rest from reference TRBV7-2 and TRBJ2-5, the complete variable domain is GAGVSQSPSNKVTEKGKDVELRCDPISGHTALYWYRQSLGQGLEFLIYFQGNSAPDKSGLPSDRFSAERTGGSVSTLTIQRTQQEDSAVYLCASSLVGRDQETQYFGPGTRLLVL.

The CDR3 region has the DNA TGTGCCAGTAGTACCCTTTTGGGACAGATACAAGAGACCCAGTACTTC. It yields the protein CASSTLLGQIQETQYF. The rearrangement joins TRBV19 to TRBJ2-5; TRBD1 aligns across 7 bases. Germline CDR1 LNHDA, CDR2 SQIVND (reference sequence). Germline trimming cut 4 bases from V and 2 bases from J; bases unmatched to any gene: 10. The CDR3 extends over 16 amino acids. Combining the CDR3 with reference TRBV19 and TRBJ2-5 gives the whole variable domain DGGITQSPKYLFRKEGQNVTLSCEQNLNHDAMYWYRQDPGQGLRLIYYSQIVNDFQKGDIAEGYSVSREKKESFPLTVTSAQKNPTAFYLCASSTLLGQIQETQYFGPGTRLLVL.

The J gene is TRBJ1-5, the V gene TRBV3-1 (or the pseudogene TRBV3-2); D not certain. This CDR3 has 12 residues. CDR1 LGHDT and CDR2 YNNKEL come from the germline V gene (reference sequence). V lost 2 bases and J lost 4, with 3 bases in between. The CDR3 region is CASSQPNQPQHF. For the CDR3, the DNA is TGTGCCAGCAGCCAACCTAATCAGCCCCAGCATTTT.

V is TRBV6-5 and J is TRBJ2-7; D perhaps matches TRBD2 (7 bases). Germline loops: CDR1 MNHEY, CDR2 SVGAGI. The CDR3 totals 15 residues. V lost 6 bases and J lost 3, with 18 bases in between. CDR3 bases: TGTGCCAGCAGCTTCAAGGGGGGGGACCTCTACGAGCAGTACTTC. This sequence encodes CASSFKGGDLYEQYF.

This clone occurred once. The CDR3 coding sequence is TGCAGCGCGAGGCAGGGTATCTATGGCTACACCTTC. This codes for CSARQGIYGYTF. The chain joins TRBV29-1 to TRBJ1-2; D perhaps matches TRBD1 (5 bases). CDR3 size: 12 residues. Germline values: CDR1 SQVTM, CDR2 ANQGSEA. The V end lost 7 bases, the J end lost 4 bases, and 13 bases lay between the germline ends. Full variable domain (rest looked up from reference TRBV29-1 and TRBJ1-2): SAVISQKPSRDICQRGTSLTIQCQVDSQVTMMFWYRQQPGQSLTLIATANQGSEATYESGFVIDKFPISRPNLTFSTLTVSNMSPEDSSIYLCSARQGIYGYTFGSGTRLTVV.

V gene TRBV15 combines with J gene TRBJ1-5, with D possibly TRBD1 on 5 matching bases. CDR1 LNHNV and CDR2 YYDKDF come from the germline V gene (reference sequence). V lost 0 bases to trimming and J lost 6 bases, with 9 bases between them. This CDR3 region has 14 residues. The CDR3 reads CATSREQGGQPQHF. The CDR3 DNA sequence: TGTGCCACCAGCAGAGAGCAGGGTGGTCAGCCCCAGCATTTT. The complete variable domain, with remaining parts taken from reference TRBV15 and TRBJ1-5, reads DAMVIQNPRYQVTQFGKPVTLSCSQTLNHNVMYWYQQKSSQAPKLLFHYYDKDFNNEADTPDNFQSRRPNTSFCFLDIRSPGLGDTAMYLCATSREQGGQPQHFGDGTRLSIL.

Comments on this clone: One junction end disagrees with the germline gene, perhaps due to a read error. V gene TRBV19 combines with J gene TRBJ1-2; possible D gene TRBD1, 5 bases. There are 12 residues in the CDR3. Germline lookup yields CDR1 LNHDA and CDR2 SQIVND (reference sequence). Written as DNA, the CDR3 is TGTGCCAGTAATCCTCTCCAGGGTGGCTACACCTTT. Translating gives CASNPLQGGYTF.

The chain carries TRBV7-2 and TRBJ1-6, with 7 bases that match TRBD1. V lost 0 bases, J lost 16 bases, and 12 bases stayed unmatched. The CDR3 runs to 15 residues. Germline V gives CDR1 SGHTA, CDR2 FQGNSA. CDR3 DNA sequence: TGTGCCAGCAGCTTAGCTAAGGGGGCGAGCTGGCAACTCCACTTT. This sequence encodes CASSLAKGASWQLHF.

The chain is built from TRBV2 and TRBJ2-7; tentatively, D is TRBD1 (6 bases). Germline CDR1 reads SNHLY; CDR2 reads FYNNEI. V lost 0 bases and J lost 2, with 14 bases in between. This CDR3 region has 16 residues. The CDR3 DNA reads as TGTGCCAGCAGTGAAGCGTTGAGGACAGCCACCTACGAGCAGTACTTC. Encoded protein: CASSEALRTATYEQYF.

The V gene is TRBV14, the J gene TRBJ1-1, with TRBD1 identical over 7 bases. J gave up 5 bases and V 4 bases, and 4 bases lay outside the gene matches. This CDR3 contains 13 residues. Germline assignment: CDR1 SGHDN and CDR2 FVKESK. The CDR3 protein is CASSRQGRTEAFF. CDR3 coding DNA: TGTGCCAGCAGCCGACAGGGTCGGACTGAAGCTTTCTTT.